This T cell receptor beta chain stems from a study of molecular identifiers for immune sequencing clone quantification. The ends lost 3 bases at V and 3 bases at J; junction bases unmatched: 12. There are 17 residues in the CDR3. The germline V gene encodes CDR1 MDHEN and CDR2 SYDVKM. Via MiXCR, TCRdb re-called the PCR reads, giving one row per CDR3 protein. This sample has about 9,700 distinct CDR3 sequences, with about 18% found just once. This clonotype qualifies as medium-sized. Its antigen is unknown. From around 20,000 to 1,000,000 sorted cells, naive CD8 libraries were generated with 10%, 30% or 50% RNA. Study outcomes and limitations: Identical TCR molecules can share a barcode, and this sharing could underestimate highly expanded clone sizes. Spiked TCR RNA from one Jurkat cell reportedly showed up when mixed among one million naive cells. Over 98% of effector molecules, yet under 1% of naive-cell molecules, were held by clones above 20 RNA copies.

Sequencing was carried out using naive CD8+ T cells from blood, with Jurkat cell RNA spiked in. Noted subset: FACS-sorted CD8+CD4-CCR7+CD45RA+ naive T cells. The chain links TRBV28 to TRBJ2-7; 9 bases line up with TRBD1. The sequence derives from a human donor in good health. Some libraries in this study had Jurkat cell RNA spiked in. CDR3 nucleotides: TGTGCCAGCAGTTTGGACAGGGGAGGCCCTCGGATCTACGAGCAGTACTTC. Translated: CASSLDRGGPRIYEQYF.